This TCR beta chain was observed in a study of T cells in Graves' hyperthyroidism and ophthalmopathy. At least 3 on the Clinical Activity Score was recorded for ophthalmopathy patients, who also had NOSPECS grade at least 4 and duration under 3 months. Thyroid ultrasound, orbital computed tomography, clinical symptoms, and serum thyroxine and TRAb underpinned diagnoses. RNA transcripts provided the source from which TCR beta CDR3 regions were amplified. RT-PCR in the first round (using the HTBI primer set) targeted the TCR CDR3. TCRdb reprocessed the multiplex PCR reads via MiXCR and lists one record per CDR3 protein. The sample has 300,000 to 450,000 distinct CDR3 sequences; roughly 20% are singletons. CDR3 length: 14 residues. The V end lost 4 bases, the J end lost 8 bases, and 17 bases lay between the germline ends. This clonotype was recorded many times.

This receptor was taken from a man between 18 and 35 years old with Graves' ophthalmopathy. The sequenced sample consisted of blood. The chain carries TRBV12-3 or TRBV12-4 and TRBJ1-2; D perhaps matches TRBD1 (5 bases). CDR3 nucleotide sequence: TGTGCCAGCAGTTCGGTGGGGCAGGGAAACGGCTACACCTTC. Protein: CASSSVGQGNGYTF.